This record covers a single T cell receptor (beta chain). The target antigen is unknown. Selection for sequencing was limited to patients who had shown CD8+CD57+ cell expansion by flow cytometry. Patients were untreated when blood was sampled. According to the study, genomic DNA was the template for TCR beta VDJ and CDR3 profiling. MiXCR, run by TCRdb on the reads, gives a single entry per CDR3 protein. The table has about 200,000 distinct CDR3 sequences, 55% to 65% seen once. This entry comes from a study of CD8+CD57+ T cells in acquired aplastic anemia. Study-wide background: Each DNA sample taken from sorted CD4+ and CD8+ cells came to around 3.4 ug on average. Findings and limits, study-wide: A set of approximately 30 CD8+ CDR3 sequences was shared between patients and controls, and these sequences appeared highly expressed in patients. Controls and patients did not differ significantly in CD8+ Simpson's diversity.

CDR1 SGHTA and CDR2 FQGNSA come from the germline V gene. V lost 1 base and J lost 5, with 3 bases in between. This CDR3 spans 12 amino acids. V gene TRBV7-2 combines with J gene TRBJ2-1, with D unclear. The origin of this receptor is a human donor with aplastic anemia. Sequencing used sorted CD4+, CD8+, or CD8+CD57+ T cells (not recorded which) from PBMCs. Here the CDR3 reads CASSLGHNEQFF. As DNA, the CDR3 is TGTGCCAGCAGCTTAGGTCACAATGAGCAGTTCTTC.